This passage covers 14 T cell receptor beta chains from one sample sequenced in a study of CD8+CD57+ T cells in acquired aplastic anemia. Profiling of TCR beta VDJ combinations and CDR3 sequences used genomic DNA as template. TCRdb processed the reads anew with MiXCR; each CDR3 protein has one entry. This table has about 220,000 distinct CDR3 sequences, 34% appearing once. Specimen: sorted CD4+, CD8+, or CD8+CD57+ T cells (not recorded which) from PBMCs. The receptors were sampled from a human donor in good health, serving as a control.

This clonotype has a count of ten or more. V gene TRBV6-6 combines with J gene TRBJ1-4; possible D gene TRBD1, 5 bases. There are 12 residues in the CDR3. V dropped 10 bases and J dropped 5 bases, with 11 bases sitting between them. Germline CDR1 is MNHNY and CDR2 is SVGAGI (reference sequence). CDR3 DNA: TGTGCCACAAAGCGGGGGAATGAAAAACTGTTTTTT. Translation: CATKRGNEKLFF.

The CDR3 DNA reads TGTGCCACCAGCAGCGCTGATACTAACAATGAAAAACTGTTTTTT. Its translation: CATSSADTNNEKLFF. The chain combines TRBV15 with TRBJ1-4; D unclear. Germline CDR1 reads LNHNV; CDR2 reads YYDKDF (reference sequence). CDR3 length equals 15 residues. V dropped 3 bases and J dropped 5 bases, with 13 bases sitting between them.

At least ten counts were recorded for this clonotype. The chain combines TRBV7-9 with TRBJ2-3; 7 positions match TRBD2. Germline V gives CDR1 SEHNR, CDR2 FQNEAQ (reference sequence). J was trimmed by 2 bases and V by 0 bases; bases with no gene match: 5. The CDR3 extends over 16 amino acids. The CDR3 region is CASSLAGRGNTDTQYF. CDR3 bases: TGTGCCAGCAGCTTAGCGGGGAGGGGAAACACAGATACGCAGTATTTT.

The chain uses TRBV12-3 or TRBV12-4 and TRBJ1-1; D remains ambiguous. V shed 1 base and J shed 7 bases, with 10 bases lying between them. The CDR3 contains 13 residues. Here the CDR3 reads CASSLGPGSEAFF. DNA of the CDR3: TGTGCCAGCAGTTTAGGGCCTGGGAGTGAAGCTTTCTTT.

This chain joins TRBV10-2 and TRBJ2-3; 14 bases map to TRBD2. Germline values: CDR1 WSHSY, CDR2 SAAADI. The CDR3 length is 17 residues. J gave up 4 bases and V 2 bases, and 5 bases lay outside the gene matches. The CDR3 nucleotides read TGCGCCAGCAGTGAGAGGGGACTAGCGGGAGACGCAGATACGCAGTATTTT. Its translation is CASSERGLAGDADTQYF.

Note on this clonotype: A read error is possible here, since a much larger clone lies one base away. V and J are TRBV7-3 and TRBJ2-3; TRBD2 aligns across 10 bases. The junction had 12 bases not matched to a gene; V was cut back by 1 base and J by 8 bases. This CDR3 comprises 17 residues. CDR1 and CDR2 (germline): SGHTA, FQGTGA. In DNA form, the CDR3 reads TGTGCCAGCAGCTTAATCGGCCTAGCGGGAGCGATAGGTACGCAGTATTTT. This translates into CASSLIGLAGAIGTQYF. Using reference TRBV7-3 and TRBJ2-3 for the parts outside the CDR3, the full variable domain is GAGVSQTPSNKVTEKGKYVELRCDPISGHTALYWYRQSLGQGPEFLIYFQGTGAADDSGLPNDRFFAVRPEGSVSTLKIQRTERGDSAVYLCASSLIGLAGAIGTQYFGPGTRLTVL.

In this sample, this clonotype turned up many times. The chain employs TRBV9 and TRBJ1-5; a weak D match, TRBD1 (6 bases). Trimming removed 4 bases from V and 2 bases from J, with 13 bases in between. This CDR3 spans 15 amino acids. CDR1 and CDR2 (germline): SGDLS, YYNGEE. CDR3: CASSPGAPGNQPQHF. DNA of the CDR3: TGTGCCAGCAGCCCGGGGGCGCCGGGCAATCAGCCCCAGCATTTT.

The chain combines TRBV24-1 with TRBJ1-2; no firm D call. The germline CDR1 and CDR2 sequences are KGHDR and SFDVKD. This CDR3 is 11 amino acids long. The V end was cut by 4 bases, the J end by 6 bases, with 5 bases between. The CDR3 bases are TGTGCCACCAGTGAGGGCGATGGCTACACCTTC. It is translated as CATSEGDGYTF.

This clonotype was counted ten times or more. Its ends do not fully match the called genes, so a read error is possible. The rearrangement links TRBV7-9 to TRBJ2-7; weak D call: TRBD1 (6 bases). From germline, CDR1 is SEHNR and CDR2 FQNEAQ (reference sequence). There are 13 residues in the CDR3. CDR3 DNA: TGTGCCAGCAGCTTGAAGATTTGGGGGCTCAAGGGGTTC. Translation gives CASSLKIWGLKGF. The whole variable domain, remainder taken from reference TRBV7-9 and TRBJ2-7, is DTGVSQNPRHKITKRGQNVTFRCDPISEHNRLYWYRQTLGQGPEFLTYFQNEAQLEKSRLLSDRFSAERPKGSFSTLEIQRTEQGDSAMYLCASSLKIWGLKGFGPGTRLTVT.

This clonotype was seen more than once but under ten times. This sequence joins TRBV5-1 and TRBJ2-5; no clear D gene. The CDR3 contains 17 residues. The V end lost 4 bases, the J end lost 5 bases, and 24 bases lay between the germline ends. CDR1 is SGHRS, CDR2 YFSETQ, per germline. The CDR3 DNA reads as TGCGCCAGCAGCCTTGGCCCGGCGTGGCCAGAGCCGGAGACCCAGTACTTC. Translation: CASSLGPAWPEPETQYF.

V gene TRBV11-2 combines with J gene TRBJ1-2; no reliable D call. CDR1 is SGHAT, CDR2 FQNNGV, per germline. This CDR3 has 16 residues. V was cut by 2 bases and J by 0 bases, with 13 bases left in between. CDR3 region: CASSLNIRTSNYGYTF. The CDR3 DNA is TGTGCCAGCAGCTTAAATATCCGCACTTCTAACTATGGCTACACCTTC.

This clonotype was counted only a few times. The V gene is TRBV2, the J gene TRBJ1-5; D is uncertain. The CDR3 totals 12 residues. V lost 6 bases to trimming and J lost 7 bases, with 10 bases between them. Germline lookup yields CDR1 SNHLY and CDR2 FYNNEI. CDR3 sequence: CASRKTGQPQHF. Written as DNA, the CDR3 is TGTGCCAGCAGAAAGACGGGGCAGCCCCAGCATTTT.

This clonotype was detected a few times. An end of the junction does not agree with germline; a read error may underlie this. The rearrangement joins TRBV5-1 to TRBJ1-1; D unresolved. The CDR3 consists of 16 residues. CDR1 is SGHRS and CDR2 is YFSETQ in the germline V gene. As DNA, the CDR3 is TGCACCAGCAGCTTCACGACGGTGGAGGTGAAGACTGAAGCTTTCTTT. Protein sequence: CTSSFTTVEVKTEAFF.

This chain links TRBV6-4 with TRBJ1-5; D gene unclear. This CDR3 has 12 amino acids. V lost 6 bases and J lost 5, with 8 bases in between. CDR1 and CDR2 (germline): MRHNA, SNTAGT. The CDR3 loop reads CASSSPDQPQHF. In nucleotides, the CDR3 is TGTGCCAGCAGCTCACCGGATCAGCCCCAGCATTTT.